These 6 T cell receptor beta chains came from one sample sequenced in a study of identifying expanded T cells in peripheral blood. Produced via immunoSEQ multiplex PCR; TCRdb's table is partial and in-frame only. Of 100,000 to 150,000 clones in the sample, around nine tenths were seen once. Sequencing was done on a sample of blood. These receptors all stem from a person between 18 and 70 years old in good health.

The V and J genes are TRBV6-5 and TRBJ1-2; D perhaps matches TRBD1 (6 bases). The V gene's germline CDR1 is MNHEY and CDR2 SVGAGI. V lost 5 bases and J lost 6, with 7 bases in between. The CDR3 contains 11 residues. The CDR3 DNA is TGTGCCAGCAGTGAGGGGGATGGCTACACCTTC. Translating it yields CASSEGDGYTF.

The genes are TRBV18 and TRBJ2-2; D not certain. This CDR3 spans 16 amino acids. Germline CDR1 reads KGHSH; CDR2 reads LQKENI. Deletions cut 2 bases from V and 1 base from J, with 11 bases between. CDR3 sequence: CASSPSSRLNTGELFF. The CDR3 nucleotides are TGTGCCAGCTCACCATCCTCCCGCCTGAACACCGGGGAGCTGTTTTTT.

This chain links TRBV10-3 with TRBJ2-3; D possibly matches TRBD1 or TRBD2 (5 bases each). From germline, CDR1 is ENHRY and CDR2 SYGVKD. CDR3 length: 14 amino acids. V was shortened by 10 bases and J by 0 bases, with 14 bases between the two germline ends. Here the CDR3 reads CATTGTQSTDTQYF. Written as DNA, the CDR3 is TGTGCCACCACCGGGACCCAGAGCACAGATACGCAGTATTTT.

The chain joins TRBV19 to TRBJ2-7; D may match TRBD1 or TRBD2 (5 bases each). Germline V gives CDR1 LNHDA, CDR2 SQIVND (reference sequence). Trimming cost V 6 bases and J 2 bases, with 14 bases left between them. The CDR3 is 14 residues long. The DNA for the CDR3 is TGTGCCAGTAGGATGAGGCAGGGACCCTACGAGCAGTACTTC. As protein: CASRMRQGPYEQYF.

The chain joins TRBV27 to TRBJ2-7, with 9 positions matching TRBD1. This CDR3 has 17 amino acids. J was trimmed by 5 bases and V by 0 bases; bases with no gene match: 11. In germline, CDR1 is MNHEY, CDR2 SMNVEV (reference sequence). CDR3 nucleotides: TGTGCCAGCAGTTTATCGGGACAGGGCGCTCGGTCAGACGAGCAGTACTTC. Residues: CASSLSGQGARSDEQYF.

The chain joins TRBV2 to TRBJ1-6, with 7 positions matching TRBD1. The CDR3 spans 14 residues. V was pared by 6 bases and J by 9 bases, with 8 bases of the junction left unmatched. From germline, CDR1 is SNHLY and CDR2 FYNNEI. CDR3 loop: CASREQGTGSPLHF. The CDR3 DNA reads TGTGCCAGCAGAGAACAGGGGACGGGTTCACCCCTCCACTTT.